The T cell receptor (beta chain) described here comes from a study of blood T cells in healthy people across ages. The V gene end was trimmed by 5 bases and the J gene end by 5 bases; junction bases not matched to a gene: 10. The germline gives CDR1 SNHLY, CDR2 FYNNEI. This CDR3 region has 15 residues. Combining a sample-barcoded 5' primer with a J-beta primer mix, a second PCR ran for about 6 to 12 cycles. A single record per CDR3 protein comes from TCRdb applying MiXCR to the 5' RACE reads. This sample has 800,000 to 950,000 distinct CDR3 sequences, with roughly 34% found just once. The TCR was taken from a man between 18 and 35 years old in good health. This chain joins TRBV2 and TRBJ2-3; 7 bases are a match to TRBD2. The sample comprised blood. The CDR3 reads CASSRPGTTRDTQYF. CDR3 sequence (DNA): TGTGCCAGCAGTAGGCCCGGGACTACCAGAGATACGCAGTATTTT.